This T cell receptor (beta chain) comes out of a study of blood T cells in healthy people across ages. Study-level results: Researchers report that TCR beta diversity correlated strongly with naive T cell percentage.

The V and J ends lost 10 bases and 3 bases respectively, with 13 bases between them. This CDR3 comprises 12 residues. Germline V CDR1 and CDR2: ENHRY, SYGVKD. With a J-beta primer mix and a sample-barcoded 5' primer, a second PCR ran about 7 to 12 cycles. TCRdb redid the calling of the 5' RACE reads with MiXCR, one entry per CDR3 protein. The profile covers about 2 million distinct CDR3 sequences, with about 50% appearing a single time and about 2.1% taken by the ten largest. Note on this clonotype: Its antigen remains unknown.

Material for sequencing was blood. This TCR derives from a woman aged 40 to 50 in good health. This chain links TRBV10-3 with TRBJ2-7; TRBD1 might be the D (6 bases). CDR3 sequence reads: CATARDIYEQYF. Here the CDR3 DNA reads TGTGCCACCGCCCGGGACATCTACGAGCAGTACTTC.